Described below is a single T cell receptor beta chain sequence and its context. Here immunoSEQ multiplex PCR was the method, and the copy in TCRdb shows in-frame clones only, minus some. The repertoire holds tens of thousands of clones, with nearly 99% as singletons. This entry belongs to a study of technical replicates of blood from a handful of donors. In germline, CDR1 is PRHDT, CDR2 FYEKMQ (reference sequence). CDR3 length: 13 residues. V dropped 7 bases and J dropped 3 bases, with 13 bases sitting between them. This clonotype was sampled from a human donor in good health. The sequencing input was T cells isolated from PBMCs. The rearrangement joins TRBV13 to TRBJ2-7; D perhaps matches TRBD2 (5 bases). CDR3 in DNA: TGTGCCAGCATGGAACGGGAAAACTACGAGCAGTACTTC. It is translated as CASMERENYEQYF.